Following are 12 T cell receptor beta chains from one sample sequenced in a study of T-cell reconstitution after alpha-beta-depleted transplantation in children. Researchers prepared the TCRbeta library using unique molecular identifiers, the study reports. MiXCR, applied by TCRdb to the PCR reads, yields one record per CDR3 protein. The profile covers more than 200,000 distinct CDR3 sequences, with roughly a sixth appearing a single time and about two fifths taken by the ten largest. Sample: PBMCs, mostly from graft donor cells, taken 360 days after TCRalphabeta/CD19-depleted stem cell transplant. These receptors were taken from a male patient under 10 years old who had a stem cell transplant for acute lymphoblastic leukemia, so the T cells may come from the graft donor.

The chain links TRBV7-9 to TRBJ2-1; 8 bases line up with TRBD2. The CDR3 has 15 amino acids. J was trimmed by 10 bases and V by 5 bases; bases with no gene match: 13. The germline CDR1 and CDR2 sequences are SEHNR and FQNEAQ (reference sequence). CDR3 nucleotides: TGTGCCAGCAGCCTTCAGGCGGGGGGCAGTGTGGAGCAGTTCTTC. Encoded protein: CASSLQAGGSVEQFF.

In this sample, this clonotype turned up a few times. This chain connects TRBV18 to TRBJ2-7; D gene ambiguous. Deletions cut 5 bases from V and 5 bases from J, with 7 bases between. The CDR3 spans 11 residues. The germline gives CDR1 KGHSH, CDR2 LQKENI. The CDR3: CASSSYDEQYF. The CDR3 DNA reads TGTGCCAGCTCATCCTACGACGAGCAGTACTTC. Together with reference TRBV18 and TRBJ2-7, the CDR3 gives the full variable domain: NAGVMQNPRHLVRRRGQEARLRCSPMKGHSHVYWYRQLPEEGLKFMVYLQKENIIDESGMPKERFSAEFPKEGPSILRIQQVVRGDSAAYFCASSSYDEQYFGPGTRLTVT.

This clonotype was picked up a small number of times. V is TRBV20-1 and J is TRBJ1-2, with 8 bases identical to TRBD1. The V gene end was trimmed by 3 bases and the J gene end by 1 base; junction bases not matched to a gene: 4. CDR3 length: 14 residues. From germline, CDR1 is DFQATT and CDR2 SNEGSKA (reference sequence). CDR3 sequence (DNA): TGCAGTGCTAGCCCGGACAGGGATAACTATGGCTACACCTTC. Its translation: CSASPDRDNYGYTF.

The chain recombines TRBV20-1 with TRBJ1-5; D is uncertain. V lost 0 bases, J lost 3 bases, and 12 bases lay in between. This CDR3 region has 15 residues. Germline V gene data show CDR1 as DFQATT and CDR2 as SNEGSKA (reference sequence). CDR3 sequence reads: CSAREWAENNQPQHF. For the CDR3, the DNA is TGCAGTGCTAGAGAGTGGGCAGAGAACAATCAGCCCCAGCATTTT.

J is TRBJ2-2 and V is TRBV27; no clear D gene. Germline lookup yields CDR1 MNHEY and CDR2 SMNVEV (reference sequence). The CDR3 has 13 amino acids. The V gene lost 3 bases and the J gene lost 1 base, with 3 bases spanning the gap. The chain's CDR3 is CASSFMNTGELFF. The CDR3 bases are TGTGCCAGCAGTTTCATGAACACCGGGGAGCTGTTTTTT.

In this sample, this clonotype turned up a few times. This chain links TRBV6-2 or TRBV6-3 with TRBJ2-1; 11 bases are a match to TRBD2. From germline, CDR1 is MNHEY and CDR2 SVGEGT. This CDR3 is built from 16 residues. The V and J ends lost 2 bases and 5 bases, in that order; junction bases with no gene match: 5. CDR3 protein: CASSYRLAGGDNEQFF. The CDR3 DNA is TGTGCCAGCAGTTACCGGCTAGCGGGGGGCGACAATGAGCAGTTCTTC.

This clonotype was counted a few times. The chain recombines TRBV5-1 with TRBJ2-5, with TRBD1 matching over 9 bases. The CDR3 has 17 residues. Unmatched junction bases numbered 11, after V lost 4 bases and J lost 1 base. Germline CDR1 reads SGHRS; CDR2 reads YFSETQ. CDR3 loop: CASSGSGTGRGQETQYF. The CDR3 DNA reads TGCGCCAGCAGCGGATCCGGGACAGGGAGGGGCCAAGAGACCCAGTACTTC.

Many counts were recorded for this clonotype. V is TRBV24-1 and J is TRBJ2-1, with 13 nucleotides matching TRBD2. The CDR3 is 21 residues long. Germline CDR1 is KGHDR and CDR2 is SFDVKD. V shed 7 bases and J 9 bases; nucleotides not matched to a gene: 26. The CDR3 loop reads CATSAEGGIGTSGTRKGEQFF. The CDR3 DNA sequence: TGTGCCACCAGCGCCGAGGGGGGGATCGGGACTAGCGGGACTCGAAAGGGTGAGCAGTTCTTC.

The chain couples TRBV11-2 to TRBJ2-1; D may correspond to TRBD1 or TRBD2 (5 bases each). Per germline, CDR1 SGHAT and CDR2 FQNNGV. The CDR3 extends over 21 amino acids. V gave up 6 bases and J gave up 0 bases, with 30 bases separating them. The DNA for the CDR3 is TGTGCCAGCAGTCCCCTTTGGGGCCGACAGCTACTAGTCACCTCCTACAATGAGCAGTTCTTC. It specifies CASSPLWGRQLLVTSYNEQFF.

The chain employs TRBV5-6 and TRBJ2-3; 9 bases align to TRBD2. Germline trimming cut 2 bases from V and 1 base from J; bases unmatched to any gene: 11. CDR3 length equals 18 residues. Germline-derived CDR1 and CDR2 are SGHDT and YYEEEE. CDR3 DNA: TGTGCCAGCAGCTTTGTGGGGACGAGCGGGGGGCGCACAGATACGCAGTATTTT. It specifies CASSFVGTSGGRTDTQYF.

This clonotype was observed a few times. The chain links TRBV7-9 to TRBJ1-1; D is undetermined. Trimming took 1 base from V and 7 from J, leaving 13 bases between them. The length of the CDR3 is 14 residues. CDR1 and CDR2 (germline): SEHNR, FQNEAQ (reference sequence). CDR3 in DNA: TGTGCCAGCAGCTTAGAAGGCCAACGTCTTGAAGCTTTCTTT. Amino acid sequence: CASSLEGQRLEAFF.

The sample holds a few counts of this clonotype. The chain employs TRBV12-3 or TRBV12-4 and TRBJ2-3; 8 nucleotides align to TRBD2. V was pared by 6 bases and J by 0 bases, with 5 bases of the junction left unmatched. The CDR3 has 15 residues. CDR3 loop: CASSDTSGSTDTQYF. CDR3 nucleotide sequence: TGTGCCAGCAGCGACACTAGCGGCAGCACAGATACGCAGTATTTT.